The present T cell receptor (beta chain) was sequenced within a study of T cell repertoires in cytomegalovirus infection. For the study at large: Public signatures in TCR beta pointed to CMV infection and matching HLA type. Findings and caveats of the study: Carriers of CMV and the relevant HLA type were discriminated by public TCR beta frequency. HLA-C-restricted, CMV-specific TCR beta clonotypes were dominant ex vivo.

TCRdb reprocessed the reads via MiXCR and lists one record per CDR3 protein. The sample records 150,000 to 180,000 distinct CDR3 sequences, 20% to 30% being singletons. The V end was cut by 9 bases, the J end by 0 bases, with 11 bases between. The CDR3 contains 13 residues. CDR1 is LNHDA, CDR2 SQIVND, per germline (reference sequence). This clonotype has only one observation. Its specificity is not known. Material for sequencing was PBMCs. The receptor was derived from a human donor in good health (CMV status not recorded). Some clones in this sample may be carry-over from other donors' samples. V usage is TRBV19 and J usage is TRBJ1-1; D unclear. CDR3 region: CASMEVMNTEAFF. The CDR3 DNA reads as TGTGCCAGCATGGAGGTTATGAACACTGAAGCTTTCTTT.